The 4 T cell receptor beta chains reported below all come from one sample, sequenced in a study of T-cell memory formation after mild COVID-19. TCRdb fed the 5' RACE reads into MiXCR, producing one record per CDR3 protein. The repertoire consists of 84,000 or so distinct CDR3 sequences, with approximately 14% occurring once and the leading ten covering around 31%. The sample comprised PBMCs or a T cell subset sorted from them (not recorded which). These receptors came from an adult woman who had mild COVID-19 (a few samples of this study predate the infection). Cell type and time point are not known.

This clonotype was detected a few times. J is TRBJ2-5 and V is TRBV29-1; possible D gene TRBD2, 6 bases. V lost 3 bases, J lost 2 bases, and 13 bases lay in between. Germline V gene data show CDR1 as SQVTM and CDR2 as ANQGSEA. This CDR3 contains 14 residues. CDR3 in amino acids: CSVDSGRLQETQYF. CDR3 coding DNA: TGCAGCGTTGATAGCGGTAGATTACAAGAGACCCAGTACTTC.

This clonotype showed up just a few times. The chain carries TRBV29-1 and TRBJ2-1; TRBD1 aligns across 8 bases. V was pared by 4 bases and J by 0 bases, with 5 bases of the junction left unmatched. The length of the CDR3 is 15 residues. The germline V gene encodes CDR1 SQVTM and CDR2 ANQGSEA. The CDR3 loop reads CSVVGTGSSYNEQFF. The CDR3 nucleotides read TGCAGCGTTGTAGGGACAGGTAGCTCCTACAATGAGCAGTTCTTC.

This clonotype was recorded many times. The chain recombines TRBV13 with TRBJ2-1; possible D gene TRBD2, 6 bases. The CDR3 loop spans 13 amino acids. Germline V gives CDR1 PRHDT, CDR2 FYEKMQ (reference sequence). V lost 3 bases and J lost 5, with 8 bases in between. The CDR3 is CASSLRGNNEQFF. The CDR3 nucleotides are TGTGCCAGCAGCTTGCGGGGAAACAATGAGCAGTTCTTC.

The gene calls are TRBV6-4 and TRBJ2-1; weak D call: TRBD1 (6 bases). The CDR3 is 13 residues long. The germline CDR1 and CDR2 sequences are MRHNA and SNTAGT. V lost 4 bases and J 3 bases, leaving 7 bases between the germline ends. The CDR3 DNA follows: TGTGCCAGCAGTGGGGACAACTACAATGAGCAGTTCTTC. This sequence encodes CASSGDNYNEQFF.